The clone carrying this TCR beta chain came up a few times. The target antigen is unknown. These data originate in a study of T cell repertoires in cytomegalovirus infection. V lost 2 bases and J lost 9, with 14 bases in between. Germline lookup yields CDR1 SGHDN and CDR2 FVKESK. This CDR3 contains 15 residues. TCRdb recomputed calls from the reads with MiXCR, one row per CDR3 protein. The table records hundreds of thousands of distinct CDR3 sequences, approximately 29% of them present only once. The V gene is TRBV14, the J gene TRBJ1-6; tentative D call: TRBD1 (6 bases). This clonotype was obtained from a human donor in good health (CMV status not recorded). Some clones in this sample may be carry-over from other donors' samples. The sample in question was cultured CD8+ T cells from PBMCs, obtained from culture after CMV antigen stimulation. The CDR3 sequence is CASSQISTGGSPLHF. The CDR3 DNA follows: TGTGCCAGCAGCCAAATCTCGACAGGCGGTTCACCCCTCCACTTT.